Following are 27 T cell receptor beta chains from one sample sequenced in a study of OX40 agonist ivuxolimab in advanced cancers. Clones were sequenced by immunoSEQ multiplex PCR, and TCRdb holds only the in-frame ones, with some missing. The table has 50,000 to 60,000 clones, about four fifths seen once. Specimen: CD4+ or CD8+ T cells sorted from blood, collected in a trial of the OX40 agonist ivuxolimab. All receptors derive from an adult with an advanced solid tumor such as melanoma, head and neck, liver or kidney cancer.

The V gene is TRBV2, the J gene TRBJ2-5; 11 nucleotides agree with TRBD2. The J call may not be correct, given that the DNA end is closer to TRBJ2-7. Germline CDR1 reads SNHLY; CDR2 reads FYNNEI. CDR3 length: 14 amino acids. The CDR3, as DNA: TGTGCCAGTACTCTAGCGGGAGGCCCCTACGAGCAGTACTTC. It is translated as CASTLAGGPYEQYF.

The CDR3 is CASSVVGTGELFF. CDR3 nucleotide sequence: TGTGCCAGCAGCGTAGTCGGGACCGGGGAGCTGTTTTTT. This chain uses TRBV9 with TRBJ2-2, with D uncertain. CDR3 length: 13 amino acids. V was shortened by 0 bases and J by 5 bases, with 5 bases between the two germline ends. CDR1 is SGDLS and CDR2 is YYNGEE in the germline V gene.

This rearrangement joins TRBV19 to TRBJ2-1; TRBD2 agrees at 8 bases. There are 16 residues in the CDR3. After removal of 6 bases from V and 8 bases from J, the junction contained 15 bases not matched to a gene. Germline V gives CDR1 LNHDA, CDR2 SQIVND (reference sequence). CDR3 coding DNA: TGTGCCAGTAGCCACGCTATGAGCGGGAGTAAAGATGAGCAGTTCTTC. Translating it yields CASSHAMSGSKDEQFF.

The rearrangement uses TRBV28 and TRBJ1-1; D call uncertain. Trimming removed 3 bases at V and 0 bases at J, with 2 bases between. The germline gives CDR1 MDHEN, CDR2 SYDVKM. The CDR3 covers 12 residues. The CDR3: CASSLLNTEAFF. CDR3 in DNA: TGTGCCAGCAGTTTGTTGAACACTGAAGCTTTCTTT.

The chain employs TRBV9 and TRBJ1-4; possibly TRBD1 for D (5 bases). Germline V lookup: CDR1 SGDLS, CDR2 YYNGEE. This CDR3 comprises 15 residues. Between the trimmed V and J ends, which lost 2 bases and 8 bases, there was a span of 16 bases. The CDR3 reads CASSVGLGDPEKLFF. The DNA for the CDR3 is TGTGCCAGCAGCGTCGGGTTGGGGGATCCAGAAAAACTGTTTTTT.

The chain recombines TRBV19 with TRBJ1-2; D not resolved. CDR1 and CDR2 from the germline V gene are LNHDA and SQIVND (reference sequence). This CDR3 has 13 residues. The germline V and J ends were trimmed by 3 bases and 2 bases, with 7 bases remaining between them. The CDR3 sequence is CASSITGNYGYTF. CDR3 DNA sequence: TGTGCCAGTAGTATTACGGGGAACTATGGCTACACCTTC.

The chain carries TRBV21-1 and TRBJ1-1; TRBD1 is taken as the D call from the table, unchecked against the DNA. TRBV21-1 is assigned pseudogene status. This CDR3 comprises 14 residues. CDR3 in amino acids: CASSKGQGWTEAFF. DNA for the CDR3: TGTGCCAGCAGCAAAGGACAGGGATGGACTGAAGCTTTCTTT.

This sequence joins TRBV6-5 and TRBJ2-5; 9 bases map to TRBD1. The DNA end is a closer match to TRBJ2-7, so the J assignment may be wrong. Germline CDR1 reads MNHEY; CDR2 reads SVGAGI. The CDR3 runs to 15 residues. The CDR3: CASSTPGQGSHEQYF. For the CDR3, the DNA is TGTGCCAGCAGTACACCGGGACAGGGTTCCCACGAGCAGTACTTC.

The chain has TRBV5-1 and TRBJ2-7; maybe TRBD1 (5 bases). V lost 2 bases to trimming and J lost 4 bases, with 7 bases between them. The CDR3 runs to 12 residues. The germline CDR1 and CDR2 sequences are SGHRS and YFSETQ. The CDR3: CASSFQGYEQYF. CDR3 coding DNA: TGCGCCAGCAGCTTTCAGGGTTACGAGCAGTACTTC. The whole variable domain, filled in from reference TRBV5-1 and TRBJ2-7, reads KAGVTQTPRYLIKTRGQQVTLSCSPISGHRSVSWYQQTPGQGLQFLFEYFSETQRNKGNFPGRFSGRQFSNSRSEMNVSTLELGDSALYLCASSFQGYEQYFGPGTRLTVT.

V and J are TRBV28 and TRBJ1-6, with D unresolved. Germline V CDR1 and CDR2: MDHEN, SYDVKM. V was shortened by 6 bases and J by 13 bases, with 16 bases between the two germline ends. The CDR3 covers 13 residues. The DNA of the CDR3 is TGTGCCAGCAGGACCCCCGGCGGATCCCCCCTCCACTTT. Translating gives CASRTPGGSPLHF.

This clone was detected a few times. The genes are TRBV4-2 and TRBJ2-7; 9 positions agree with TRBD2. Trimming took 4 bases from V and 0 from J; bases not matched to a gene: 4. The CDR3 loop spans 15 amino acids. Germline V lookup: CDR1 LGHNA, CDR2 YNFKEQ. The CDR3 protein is CASSRERGASYEQYF. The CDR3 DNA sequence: TGTGCCAGCAGCCGCGAGCGGGGGGCCTCCTACGAGCAGTACTTC.

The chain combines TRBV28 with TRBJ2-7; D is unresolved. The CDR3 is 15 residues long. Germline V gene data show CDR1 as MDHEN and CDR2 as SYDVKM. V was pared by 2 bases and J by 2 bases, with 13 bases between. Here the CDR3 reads CASSLIAHRAYEQYF. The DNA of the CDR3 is TGTGCCAGCAGTTTAATTGCCCATAGGGCCTACGAGCAGTACTTC. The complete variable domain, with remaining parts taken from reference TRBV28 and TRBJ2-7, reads DVKVTQSSRYLVKRTGEKVFLECVQDMDHENMFWYRQDPGLGLRLIYFSYDVKMKEKGDIPEGYSVSREKKERFSLILESASTNQTSMYLCASSLIAHRAYEQYFGPGTRLTVT.

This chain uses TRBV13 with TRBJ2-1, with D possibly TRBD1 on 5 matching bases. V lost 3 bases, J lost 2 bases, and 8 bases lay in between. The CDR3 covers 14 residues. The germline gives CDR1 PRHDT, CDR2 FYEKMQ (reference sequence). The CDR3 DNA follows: TGTGCCAGCAGCTTCCCAGGGACCTACAATGAGCAGTTCTTC. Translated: CASSFPGTYNEQFF.

CDR3 sequence: CASSLGDRLTDTQYF. The CDR3 DNA is TGCGCCAGCAGCTTGGGCGACAGATTAACAGATACGCAGTATTTT. The chain joins TRBV5-1 to TRBJ2-3, with D possibly TRBD1 on 5 matching bases. V shed 0 bases and J shed 3 bases, with 11 bases lying between them. The CDR3 has 15 residues. Germline CDR1 reads SGHRS; CDR2 reads YFSETQ.

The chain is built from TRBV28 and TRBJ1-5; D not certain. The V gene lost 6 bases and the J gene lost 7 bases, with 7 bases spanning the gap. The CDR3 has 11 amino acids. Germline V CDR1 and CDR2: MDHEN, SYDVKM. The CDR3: CASSLGQPQHF. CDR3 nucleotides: TGTGCCAGCAGCCTTGGACAGCCCCAGCATTTT.

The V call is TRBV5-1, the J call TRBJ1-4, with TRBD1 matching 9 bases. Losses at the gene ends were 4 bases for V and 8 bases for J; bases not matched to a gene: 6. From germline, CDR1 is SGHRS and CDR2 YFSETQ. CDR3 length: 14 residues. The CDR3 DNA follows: TGCGCCAGCAGCCCCGGGACAGGGAGGGAAAAACTGTTTTTT. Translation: CASSPGTGREKLFF.

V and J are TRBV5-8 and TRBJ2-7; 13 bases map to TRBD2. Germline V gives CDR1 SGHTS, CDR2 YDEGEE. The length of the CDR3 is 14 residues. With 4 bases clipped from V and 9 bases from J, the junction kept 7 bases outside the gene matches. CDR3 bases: TGTGCCAGCAGCGGCGGACTAGCGGGAGAATCGCAGTACTTC. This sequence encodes CASSGGLAGESQYF. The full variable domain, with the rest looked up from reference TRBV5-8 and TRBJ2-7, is EAGVTQSPTHLIKTRGQQATLRCSPISGHTSVYWYQQALGLGLQFLLWYDEGEERNRGNFPPRFSGRQFPNYSSELNVNALELEDSALYLCASSGGLAGESQYFGPGTRLTVT.

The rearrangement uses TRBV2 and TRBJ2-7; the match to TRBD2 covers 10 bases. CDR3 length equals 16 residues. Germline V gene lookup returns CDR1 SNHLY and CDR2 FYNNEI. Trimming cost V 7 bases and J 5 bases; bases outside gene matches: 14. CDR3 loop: CASTHYSSGRVNEQYF. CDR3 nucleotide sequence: TGTGCCAGCACCCATTACTCTAGCGGGAGAGTGAACGAGCAGTACTTC. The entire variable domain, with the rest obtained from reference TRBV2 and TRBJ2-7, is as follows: EPEVTQTPSHQVTQMGQEVILRCVPISNHLYFYWYRQILGQKVEFLVSFYNNEISEKSEIFDDQFSVERPDGSNFTLKIRSTKLEDSAMYFCASTHYSSGRVNEQYFGPGTRLTVT.

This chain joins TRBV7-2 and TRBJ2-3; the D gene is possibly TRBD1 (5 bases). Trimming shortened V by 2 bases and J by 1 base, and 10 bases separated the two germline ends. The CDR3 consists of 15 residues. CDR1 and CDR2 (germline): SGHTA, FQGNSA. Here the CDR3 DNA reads TGTGCCAGCAGCTTAAGGGGTGTTGGCACAGATACGCAGTATTTT. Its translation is CASSLRGVGTDTQYF.

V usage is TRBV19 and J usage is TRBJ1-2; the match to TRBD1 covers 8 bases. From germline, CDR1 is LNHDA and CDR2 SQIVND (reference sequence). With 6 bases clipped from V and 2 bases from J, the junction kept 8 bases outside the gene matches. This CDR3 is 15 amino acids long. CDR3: CASSAGTGVNYGYTF. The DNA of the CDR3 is TGTGCCAGTAGCGCAGGGACAGGCGTCAACTATGGCTACACCTTC.

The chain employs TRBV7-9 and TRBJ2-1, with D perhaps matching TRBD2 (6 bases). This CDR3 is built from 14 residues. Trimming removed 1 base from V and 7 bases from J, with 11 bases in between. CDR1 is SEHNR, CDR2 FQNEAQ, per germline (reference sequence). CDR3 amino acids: CASSLVPGRNEQFF. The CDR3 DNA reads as TGTGCCAGCAGCTTAGTCCCGGGGAGGAATGAGCAGTTCTTC.

CDR3 DNA: TGTGCCAGCAGCTTAGGGGGGATTAATGAAAAACTGTTTTTT. Translation gives CASSLGGINEKLFF. The chain uses TRBV7-9 and TRBJ1-4; tentatively, D is TRBD1 (5 bases). CDR3 length equals 14 residues. Trimming left V 1 base short and J 4 bases short, with 7 bases between. Germline assignment: CDR1 SEHNR and CDR2 FQNEAQ (reference sequence).

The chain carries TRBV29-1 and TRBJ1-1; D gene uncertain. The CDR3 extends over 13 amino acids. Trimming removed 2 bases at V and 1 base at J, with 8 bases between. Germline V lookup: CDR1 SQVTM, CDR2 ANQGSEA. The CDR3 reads CSVETARNTEAFF. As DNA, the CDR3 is TGCAGCGTTGAAACGGCGCGGAACACTGAAGCTTTCTTT.

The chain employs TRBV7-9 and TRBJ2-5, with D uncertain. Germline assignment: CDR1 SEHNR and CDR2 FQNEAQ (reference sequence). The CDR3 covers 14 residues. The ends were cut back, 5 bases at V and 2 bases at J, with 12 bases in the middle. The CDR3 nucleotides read TGTGCCAGCAGCCCTACGTCGCAGCAAGAGACCCAGTACTTC. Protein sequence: CASSPTSQQETQYF.

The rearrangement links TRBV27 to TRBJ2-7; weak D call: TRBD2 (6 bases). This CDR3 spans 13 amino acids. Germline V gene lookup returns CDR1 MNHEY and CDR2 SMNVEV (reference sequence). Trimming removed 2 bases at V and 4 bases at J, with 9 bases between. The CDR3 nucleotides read TGTGCCAGCAGTTTAGTGGCGGGATACGAGCAGTACTTC. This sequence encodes CASSLVAGYEQYF.

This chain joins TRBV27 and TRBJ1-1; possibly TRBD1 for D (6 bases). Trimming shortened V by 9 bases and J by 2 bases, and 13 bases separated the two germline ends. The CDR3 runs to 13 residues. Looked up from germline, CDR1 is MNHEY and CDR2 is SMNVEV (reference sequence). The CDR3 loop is CASVKQGNTEAFF. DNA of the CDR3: TGTGCCAGTGTGAAACAGGGAAACACTGAAGCTTTCTTT.

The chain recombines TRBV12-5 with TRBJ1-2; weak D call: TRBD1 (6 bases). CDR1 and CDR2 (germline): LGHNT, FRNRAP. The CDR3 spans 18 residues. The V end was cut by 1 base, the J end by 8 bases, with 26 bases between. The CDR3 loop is CASGLARDNSINSEGYTF. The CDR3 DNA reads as TGTGCTAGTGGTTTGGCTCGGGACAACAGCATCAACTCAGAAGGCTACACCTTC.